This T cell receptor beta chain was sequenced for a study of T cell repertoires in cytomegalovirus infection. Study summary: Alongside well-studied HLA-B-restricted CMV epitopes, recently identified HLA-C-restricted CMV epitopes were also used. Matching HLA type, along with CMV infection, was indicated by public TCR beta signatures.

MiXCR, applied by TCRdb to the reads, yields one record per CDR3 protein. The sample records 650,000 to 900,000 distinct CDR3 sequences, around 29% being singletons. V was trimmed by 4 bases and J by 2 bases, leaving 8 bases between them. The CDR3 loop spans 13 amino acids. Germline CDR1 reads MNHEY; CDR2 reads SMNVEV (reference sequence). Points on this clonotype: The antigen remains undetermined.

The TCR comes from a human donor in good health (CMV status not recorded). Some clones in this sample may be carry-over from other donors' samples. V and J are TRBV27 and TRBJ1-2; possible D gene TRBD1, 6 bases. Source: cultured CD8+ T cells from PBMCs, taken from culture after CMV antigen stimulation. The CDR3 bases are TGTGCCAGCAGTTCCGGGACAAACTATGGCTACACCTTC. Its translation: CASSSGTNYGYTF.